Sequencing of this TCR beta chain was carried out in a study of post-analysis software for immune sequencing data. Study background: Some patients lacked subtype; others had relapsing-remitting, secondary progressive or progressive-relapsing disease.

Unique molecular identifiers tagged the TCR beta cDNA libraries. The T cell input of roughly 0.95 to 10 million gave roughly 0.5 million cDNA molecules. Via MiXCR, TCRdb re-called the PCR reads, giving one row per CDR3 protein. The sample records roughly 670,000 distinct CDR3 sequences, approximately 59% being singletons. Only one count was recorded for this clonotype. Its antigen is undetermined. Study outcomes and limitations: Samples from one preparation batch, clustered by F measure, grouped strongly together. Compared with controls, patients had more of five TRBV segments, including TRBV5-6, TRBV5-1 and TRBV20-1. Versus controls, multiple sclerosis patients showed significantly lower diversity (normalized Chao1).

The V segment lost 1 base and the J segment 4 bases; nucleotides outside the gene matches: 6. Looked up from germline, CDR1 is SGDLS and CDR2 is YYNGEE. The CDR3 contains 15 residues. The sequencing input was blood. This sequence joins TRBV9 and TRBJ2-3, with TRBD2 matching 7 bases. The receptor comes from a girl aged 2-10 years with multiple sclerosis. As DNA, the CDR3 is TGTGCCAGCAGCGTAACCGCGGGGAGGGCAGATACGCAGTATTTT. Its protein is CASSVTAGRADTQYF.